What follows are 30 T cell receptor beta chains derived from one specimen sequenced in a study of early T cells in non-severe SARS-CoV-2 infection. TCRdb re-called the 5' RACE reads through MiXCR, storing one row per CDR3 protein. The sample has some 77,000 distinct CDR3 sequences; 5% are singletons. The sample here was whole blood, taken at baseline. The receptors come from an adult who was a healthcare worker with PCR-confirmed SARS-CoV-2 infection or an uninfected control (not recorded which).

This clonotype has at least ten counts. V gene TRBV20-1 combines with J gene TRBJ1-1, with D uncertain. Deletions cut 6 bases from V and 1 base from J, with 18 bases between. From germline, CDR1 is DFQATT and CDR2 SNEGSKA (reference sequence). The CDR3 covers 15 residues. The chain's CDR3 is CSAPPLYRQNTEAFF. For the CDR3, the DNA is TGCAGTGCCCCACCCCTTTACAGACAGAACACTGAAGCTTTCTTT.

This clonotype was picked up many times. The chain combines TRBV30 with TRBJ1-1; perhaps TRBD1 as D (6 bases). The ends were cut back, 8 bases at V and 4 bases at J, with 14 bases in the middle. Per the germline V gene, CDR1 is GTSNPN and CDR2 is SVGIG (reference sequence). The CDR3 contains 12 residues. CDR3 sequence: CAVTGSGTEAFF. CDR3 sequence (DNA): TGTGCCGTAACAGGGTCGGGCACTGAAGCTTTCTTT.

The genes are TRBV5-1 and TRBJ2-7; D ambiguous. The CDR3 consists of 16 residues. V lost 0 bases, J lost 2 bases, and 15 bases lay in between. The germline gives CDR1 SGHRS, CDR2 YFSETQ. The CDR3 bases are TGCGCCAGCAGCTTGGTAGGAGTGGAGAGCCCCTACGAGCAGTACTTC. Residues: CASSLVGVESPYEQYF.

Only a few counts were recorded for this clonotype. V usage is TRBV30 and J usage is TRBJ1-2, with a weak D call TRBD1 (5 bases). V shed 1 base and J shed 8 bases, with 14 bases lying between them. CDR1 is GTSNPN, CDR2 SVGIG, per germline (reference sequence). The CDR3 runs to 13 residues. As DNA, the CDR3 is TGTGCCTGGAGTGGACAGTTATTAGGAGGCTACACCTTC. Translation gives CAWSGQLLGGYTF.

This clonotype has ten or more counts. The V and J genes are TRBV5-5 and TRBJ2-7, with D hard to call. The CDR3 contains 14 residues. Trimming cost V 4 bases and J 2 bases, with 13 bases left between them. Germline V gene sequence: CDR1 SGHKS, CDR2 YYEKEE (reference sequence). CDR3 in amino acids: CASSPWVTAYEQYF. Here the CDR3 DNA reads TGTGCCAGCAGCCCGTGGGTCACAGCCTACGAGCAGTACTTC.

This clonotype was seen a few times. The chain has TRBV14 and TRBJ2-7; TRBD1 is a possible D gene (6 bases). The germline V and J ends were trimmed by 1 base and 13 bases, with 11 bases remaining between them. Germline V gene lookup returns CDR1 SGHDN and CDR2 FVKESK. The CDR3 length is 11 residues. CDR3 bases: TGTGCCAGCAGCCAAGCCGGGACAACCTACTTC. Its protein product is CASSQAGTTYF.

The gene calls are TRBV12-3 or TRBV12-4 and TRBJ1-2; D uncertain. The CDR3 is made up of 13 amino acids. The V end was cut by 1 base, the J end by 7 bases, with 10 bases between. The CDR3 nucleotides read TGTGCCAGCAGTTTAGATAGGGTCCGTGGCTACACCTTC. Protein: CASSLDRVRGYTF.

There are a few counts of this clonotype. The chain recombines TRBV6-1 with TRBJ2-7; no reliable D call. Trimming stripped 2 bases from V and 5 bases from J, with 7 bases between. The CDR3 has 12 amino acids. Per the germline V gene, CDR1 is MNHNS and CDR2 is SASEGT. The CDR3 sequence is CASSELGNEQYF. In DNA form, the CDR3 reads TGTGCCAGCAGTGAATTGGGGAACGAGCAGTACTTC.

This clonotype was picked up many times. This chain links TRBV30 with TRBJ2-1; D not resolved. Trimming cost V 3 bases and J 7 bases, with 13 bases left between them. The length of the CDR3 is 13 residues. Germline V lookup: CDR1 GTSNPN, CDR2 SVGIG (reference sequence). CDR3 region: CAWRLGILNEQFF. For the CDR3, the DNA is TGTGCCTGGAGACTTGGGATTCTGAATGAGCAGTTCTTC.

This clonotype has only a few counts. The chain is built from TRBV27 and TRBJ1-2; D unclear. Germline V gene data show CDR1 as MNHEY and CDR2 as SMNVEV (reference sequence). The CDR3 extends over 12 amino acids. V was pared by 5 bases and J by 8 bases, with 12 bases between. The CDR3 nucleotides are TGTGCCAGCAGTCCCCCCCATGGAGGCTACACCTTC. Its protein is CASSPPHGGYTF.

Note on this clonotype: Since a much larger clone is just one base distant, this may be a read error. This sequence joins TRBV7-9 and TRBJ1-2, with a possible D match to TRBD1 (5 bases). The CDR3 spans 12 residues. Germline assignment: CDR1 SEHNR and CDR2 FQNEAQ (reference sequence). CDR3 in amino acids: CASSPITWGYAF. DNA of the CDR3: TGTGCCAGCAGCCCCATCACTTGGGGCTACGCCTTC.

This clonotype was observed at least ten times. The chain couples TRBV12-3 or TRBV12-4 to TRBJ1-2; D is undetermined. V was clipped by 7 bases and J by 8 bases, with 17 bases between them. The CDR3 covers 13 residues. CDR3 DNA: TGTGCCAGCACCCCTTCGGGGAGCTACGGCTACACCTTC. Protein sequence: CASTPSGSYGYTF.

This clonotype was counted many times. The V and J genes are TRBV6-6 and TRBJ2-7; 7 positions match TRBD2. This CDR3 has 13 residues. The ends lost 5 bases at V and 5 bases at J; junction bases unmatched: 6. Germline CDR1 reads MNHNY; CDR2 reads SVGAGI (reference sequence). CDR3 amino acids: CASSPSGKDEQYF. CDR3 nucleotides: TGTGCCAGCAGTCCGAGCGGGAAGGACGAGCAGTACTTC.

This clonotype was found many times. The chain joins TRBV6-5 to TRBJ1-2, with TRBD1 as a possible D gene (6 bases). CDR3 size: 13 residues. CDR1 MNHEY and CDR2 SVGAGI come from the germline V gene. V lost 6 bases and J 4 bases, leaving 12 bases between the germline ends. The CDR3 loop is CASRRTETYGYTF. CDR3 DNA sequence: TGTGCCAGCAGGCGGACAGAAACCTATGGCTACACCTTC.

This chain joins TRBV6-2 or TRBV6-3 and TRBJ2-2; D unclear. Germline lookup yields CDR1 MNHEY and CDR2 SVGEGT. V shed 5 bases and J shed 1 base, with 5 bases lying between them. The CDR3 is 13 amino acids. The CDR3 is CASSQLNTGELFF. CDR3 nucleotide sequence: TGTGCCAGCAGTCAATTGAACACCGGGGAGCTGTTTTTT.

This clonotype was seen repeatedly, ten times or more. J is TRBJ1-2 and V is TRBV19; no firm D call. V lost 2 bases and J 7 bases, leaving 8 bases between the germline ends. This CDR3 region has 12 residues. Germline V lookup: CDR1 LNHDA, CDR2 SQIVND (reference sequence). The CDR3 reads CASSIKAGGYTF. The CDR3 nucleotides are TGTGCCAGTAGTATAAAGGCAGGTGGCTACACCTTC.

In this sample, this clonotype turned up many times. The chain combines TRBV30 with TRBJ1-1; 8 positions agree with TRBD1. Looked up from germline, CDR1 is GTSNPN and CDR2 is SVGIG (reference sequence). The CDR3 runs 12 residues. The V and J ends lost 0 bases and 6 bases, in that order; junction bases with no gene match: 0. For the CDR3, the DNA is TGTGCCTGGAGTGTACAGGGGGCTGAAGCTTTCTTT. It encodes CAWSVQGAEAFF.

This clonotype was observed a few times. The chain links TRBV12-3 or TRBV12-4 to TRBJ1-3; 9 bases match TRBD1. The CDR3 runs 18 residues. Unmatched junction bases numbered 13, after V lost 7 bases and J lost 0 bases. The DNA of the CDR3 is TGTGCCAGCAAGTGGGCCGGGGACAGGGTGGACTCTGGAAACACCATATATTTT. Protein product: CASKWAGDRVDSGNTIYF.

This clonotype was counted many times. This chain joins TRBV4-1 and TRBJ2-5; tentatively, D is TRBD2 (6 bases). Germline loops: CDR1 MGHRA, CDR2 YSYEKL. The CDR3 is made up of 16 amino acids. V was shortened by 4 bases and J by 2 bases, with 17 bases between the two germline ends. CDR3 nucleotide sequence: TGCGCCAGCAGCCCCACACTTGGGAGCGGGCAAGAGACCCAGTACTTC. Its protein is CASSPTLGSGQETQYF.

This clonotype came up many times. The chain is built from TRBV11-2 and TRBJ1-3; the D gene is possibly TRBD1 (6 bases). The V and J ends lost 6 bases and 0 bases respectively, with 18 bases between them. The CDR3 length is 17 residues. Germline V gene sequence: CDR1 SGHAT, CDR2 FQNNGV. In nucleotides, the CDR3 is TGTGCCAGCAGACATCGTCACAGGGACCTCTCTGGAAACACCATATATTTT. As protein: CASRHRHRDLSGNTIYF.

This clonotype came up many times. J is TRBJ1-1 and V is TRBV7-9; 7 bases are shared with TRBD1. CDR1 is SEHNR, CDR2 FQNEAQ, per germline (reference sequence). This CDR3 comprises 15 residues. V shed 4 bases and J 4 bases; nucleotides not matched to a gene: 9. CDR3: CASSSEYRGRTEAFF. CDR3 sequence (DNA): TGTGCCAGCAGCTCGGAGTACAGGGGACGCACTGAAGCTTTCTTT.

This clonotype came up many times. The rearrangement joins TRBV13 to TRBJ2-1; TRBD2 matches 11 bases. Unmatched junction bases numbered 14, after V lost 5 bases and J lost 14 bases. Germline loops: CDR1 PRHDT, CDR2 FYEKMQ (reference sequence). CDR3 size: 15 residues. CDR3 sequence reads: CASSGLIAGGPQKFF. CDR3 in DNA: TGTGCCAGCAGCGGACTTATAGCGGGAGGGCCGCAAAAGTTCTTC.

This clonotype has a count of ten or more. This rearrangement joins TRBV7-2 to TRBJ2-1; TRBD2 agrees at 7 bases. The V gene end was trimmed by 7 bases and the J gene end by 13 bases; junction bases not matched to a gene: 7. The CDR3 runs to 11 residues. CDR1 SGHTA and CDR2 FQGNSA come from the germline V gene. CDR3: CASTIRDYQFF. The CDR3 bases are TGTGCCAGCACCATTCGGGACTATCAGTTCTTC.

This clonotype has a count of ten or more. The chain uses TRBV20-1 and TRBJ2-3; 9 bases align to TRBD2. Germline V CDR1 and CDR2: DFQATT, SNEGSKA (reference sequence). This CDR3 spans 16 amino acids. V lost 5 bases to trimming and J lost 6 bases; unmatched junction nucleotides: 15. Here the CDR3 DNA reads TGCAGTGCTCCTAAGCGCCTAGCGGGATTGACGGATACGCAGTATTTT. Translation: CSAPKRLAGLTDTQYF.

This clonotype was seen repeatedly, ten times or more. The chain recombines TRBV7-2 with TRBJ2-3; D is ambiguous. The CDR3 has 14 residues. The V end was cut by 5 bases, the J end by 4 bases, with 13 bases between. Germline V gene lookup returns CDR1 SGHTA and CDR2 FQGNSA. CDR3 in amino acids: CASSVDSPADTQYF. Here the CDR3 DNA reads TGTGCCAGCAGCGTCGACTCACCGGCAGATACGCAGTATTTT.

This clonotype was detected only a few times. The CDR3 reads CASSPTRQGAYEQYF. For the CDR3, the DNA is TGTGCCAGCAGCCCCACGCGGCAGGGGGCCTACGAGCAGTACTTC. The J gene is TRBJ2-7, the V gene TRBV7-8; 7 bases agree with TRBD1. Germline values: CDR1 SGHVS, CDR2 FQNEAQ. This CDR3 is built from 15 residues. V was pared by 5 bases and J by 2 bases, with 9 bases of the junction left unmatched.

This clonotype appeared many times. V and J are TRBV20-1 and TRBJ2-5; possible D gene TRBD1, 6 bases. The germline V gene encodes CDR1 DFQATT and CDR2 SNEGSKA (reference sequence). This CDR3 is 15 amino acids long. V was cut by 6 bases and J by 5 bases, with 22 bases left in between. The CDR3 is CSARVLQGLGETQYF. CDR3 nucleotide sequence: TGCAGTGCCCGCGTTTTACAGGGCCTGGGGGAGACCCAGTACTTC.

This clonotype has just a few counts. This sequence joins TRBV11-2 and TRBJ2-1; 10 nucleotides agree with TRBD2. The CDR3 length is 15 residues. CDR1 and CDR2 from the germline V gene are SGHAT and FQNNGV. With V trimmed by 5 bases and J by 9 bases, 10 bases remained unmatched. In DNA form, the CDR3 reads TGTGCCAGCAGCGGACGGACTAGCGGCTCCCCTGAGCAGTTCTTC. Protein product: CASSGRTSGSPEQFF. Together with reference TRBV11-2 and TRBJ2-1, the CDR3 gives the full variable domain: EAGVAQSPRYKIIEKRQSVAFWCNPISGHATLYWYQQILGQGPKLLIQFQNNGVVDDSQLPKDRFSAERLKGVDSTLKIQPAKLEDSAVYLCASSGRTSGSPEQFFGPGTRLTVL.

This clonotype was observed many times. In nucleotides, the CDR3 is TGCGCCAGCAGCCAACCTCAGACCCCCGTGAACACTGAAGCTTTCTTT. Its translation: CASSQPQTPVNTEAFF. The chain is built from TRBV4-1 and TRBJ1-1; D gene uncertain. The CDR3 runs 16 residues. Trimming took off 2 bases at V and 0 bases at J, with 13 bases between the two ends. CDR1 is MGHRA, CDR2 YSYEKL, per germline.

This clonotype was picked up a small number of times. DNA for the CDR3: TGTGCCAGCAGCGCCTACCTCATGAATTCACCCCTCCACTTT. This translates into CASSAYLMNSPLHF. The V call is TRBV12-3 or TRBV12-4, the J call TRBJ1-6; D is unresolved. The CDR3 totals 14 residues. Trimming took off 6 bases at V and 7 bases at J, with 13 bases between the two ends.